This TCR beta chain was sequenced in a study of vaccination effects on CD4 cells after COVID-19 (dated by TCRdb to between 2020 and 2023). Regarding the study in general: Participants received two doses of either the BNT162b2 or the mRNA-1273 mRNA SARS-CoV-2 vaccine. In both COVID-19 convalescent patients and infection-naive vaccine recipients, the study compared SARS-CoV-2 spike-specific CD4+ TCR repertoires from before mRNA vaccination with those from after it. A total of ten to eleven COVID-19 convalescent patients and 4 SARS-CoV-2-naive healthy vaccine recipients were included in the full study. Cultures from other donors in the study were sequenced with the Oncomine TCR Beta short-read assay on an Illumina iSeq 100.

In the ViraFEST assay, PBMC were stimulated with viral peptide pools, and antigen-specific CD4+ T cell clonotypes were then identified by expansion using TCR sequencing. After about 9 days of culture, CD4+ T cells were isolated with the EasySep CD4+ T cell isolation kit. None of the healthy vaccine recipients had a prior SARS-CoV-2 infection, which was confirmed by nucleocapsid antibody tests that came back negative both before and after vaccination. Over 1.5 million PBMC per well were cultured with about 10 ug/ml peptides in IMDM containing approximately 4.6% human AB serum, approximately 10 IU/ml IL-2 and gentamicin. Half of the culture medium was replaced with fresh IL-2-containing medium on days 3 and 7. Unless noted otherwise, every peptide stimulation condition was grown in triplicate wells. PBMC were separated from whole blood using Ficoll-Paque Plus gradient centrifugation and were then either cryopreserved at -140C or used fresh. The overlapping peptide pools covered the spike proteins of SARS-CoV-2 as well as those of the common cold coronaviruses HCoV-NL63, HCoV-OC43 and HCoV-229E. The QIAamp micro DNA kit was used to extract genomic DNA from the cultured CD4+ T cells.

General study outcomes and caveats: Among healthy vaccine recipients, nearly all vaccine-induced clones were SARS-CoV-2 mono-reactive, and only 1 of 255 was cross-reactive with common cold coronaviruses. Marked clonal contraction was observed in both infection-induced and vaccine-induced clones at late post-vaccination timepoints, consistent with waning T cell responses. The study was limited by a small number of convalescent patients, and early post-infection timepoints were lacking.

The CDR3 goes from the cysteine to the phenylalanine over 14 residues. The CDR3 DNA has 42 bases and is translated from base 1. The CDR1 and CDR2 encoded by the germline V gene are SNHLY and FYNNEI. A distance of 9 bases separates the germline ends of V and J, which lose 4 bases and 5 bases respectively. Libraries came from the immunoSEQ multiplex PCR assay. DNA from the cultured and isolated CD4+ T cells underwent TCR beta CDR3 sequencing. As for the authors' bioinformatics: The analysis removed non-productive TCR sequences, trimmed reads to the CDR3 region, and retained only CDR3s that were 7 or more amino acids long. Antigen-specific clonotypes were identified with the MANAFEST web app by comparing expansion in peptide wells against reference cultures. Positive clones required FDR<0.05 expansion versus reference and all other wells, odds ratio above 5, and frequency above 0.1% in two replicate wells. A clonotype was defined as cross-reactive if the clonotype was significantly expanded both in SARS-CoV-2 spike wells and in at least one common cold coronavirus spike condition. Levenshtein distance calculated with the stringdist R package was used to assess CDR3 similarity, and unrooted trees were constructed with ape in R 3.6.1. What TCRdb holds here is the immuneACCESS table cut down to in-frame rearrangements. Part of the clones is not present; checked against another copy, under half of the missing clones reflect an unresolved V gene, and the others are unexplained. V and J calls and clone size are as listed in that table; D and trimming were resolved from the DNA. The sample table lists about 21,000 clones, around 70% of them with a count of one. The ten largest clones take up around 28% of the sample.

A note on this clone: There is no known antigen for this receptor. The record has no base qualities; no much larger clone is one base away.

Material: CD4+ T cells from PBMCs cultured with HCoV-NL63 spike peptides, obtained before COVID-19 vaccination. This sample's cell subset or site label indicates: HCoV-NL63 spike overlapping peptide pool stimulation. This receptor was obtained from a human donor who received a COVID-19 vaccine. The chain was built from TRBV2 and TRBJ1-6; the D segment cannot be called with confidence. The nucleotide sequence is TGTGCCAGCAGTGTCCCGACTCATAATTCACCCCTCCACTTT. Translated, it reads CASSVPTHNSPLHF.